The T cell receptor beta chain described here comes from a study of a mutant IDH1 vaccine in newly diagnosed glioma. Time point denoted: week 11, during vaccination. A single vaccine dose contained 300 ug of mutant IDH1 20-mer peptide, and topical imiquimod was used with it. Newly diagnosed WHO grade 3 or 4 IDH1-mutant, ATRX-lost astrocytomas were identified in the donors. Profiled with immunoSEQ multiplex PCR; TCRdb holds only in-frame clones, not every one. The table lists roughly 130,000 clones, 80% of them singletons. There are 12 residues in the CDR3. Germline V gene lookup returns CDR1 SNHLY and CDR2 FYNNEI. V lost 8 bases, J lost 7 bases, and 11 bases lay in between. This clone came up a few times. Its antigen remains unknown. Overall study results and limits: Among patients, 93.3% showed immune responses induced by the vaccine.

Sequenced material: PBMCs, taken from a glioma patient whose treatment included an IDH1 peptide vaccine. The origin of this receptor is a man aged 35-49 years with glioma. The chain couples TRBV2 to TRBJ2-2; possible D gene TRBD1, 6 bases. The CDR3 DNA sequence: TGTGCCAGCGAACGGGACAACGGGGAGCTGTTTTTT. This encodes CASERDNGELFF.